The rows below give T cell receptor beta chains drawn from one sample of a study of metastatic and nonmetastatic thyroid tumors. TCRdb re-analyzed the PCR reads through MiXCR. The table has about 41,000 clones, over 25% seen once; the top ten hold 9.5% to 10%. Sequencing used blood. These receptor sequences come from a male donor with papillary thyroid cancer or a benign thyroid nodule (not recorded which). Some clones in this sample may be carry-over from other donors' samples. CDR3s include the opening cysteine and the closing phenylalanine or tryptophan. The order of the fields is CDR3 protein, V gene.

CASSQVSGTRTDTQYF TRBV4-3
CVTRPGSNAGELFF TRBV15
CASSRGLAVTNGNEQYF TRBV4-1
CATSRDRATYEQYF TRBV15
CSARKQGTRGNTEAFF TRBV20-1
CASSPWKGSNQPQHF TRBV27
CSAPTSGLSSYEQYF TRBV20-1
CASSDSDVGANVLTF TRBV6-4
CASSPNPATNEKLFF TRBV5-4
CASSENRAVATYEQYF TRBV25-1
CASSDPRTRNYNEQFF TRBV6-1
CASTRTNEQFF TRBV28
CASSYGVGEQYF TRBV6-5
CASSLGLAPYTEQLF TRBV5-6
CASSPGEAQYF TRBV7-2
CASSPPYRKGTDTQYF TRBV6-2/TRBV6-3
CSFPSLWGRETQYF TRBV20-1
CASSQDEDGELFF TRBV4-2
CASSYQISGVKKYF TRBV6-5
CASSPGTENTEAFF TRBV18
CATSDNSGTINTGELFF TRBV24-1
CASKDARQEAFF TRBV27
CASSVVSSGNEQFF TRBV9
CASSLADWDNSPLHF TRBV5-1
CASSRTGDPYQPQHF TRBV7-9
CASILFGGVQGAYQETQYF TRBV5-1
CASSSLVAAAYNEQFF TRBV28
CASSTGDGANVLTF TRBV9
CASSSVEEGGELFF TRBV6-1
CAIRPWTGGLTEAFF TRBV10-3
CASSLTGGGLGEQYF TRBV5-5
CASSLRWGQGAGTEAFF TRBV5-4
CASGLTVSGDNVLTF TRBV28
CASRLASTDTQYF TRBV19
CASSSVGQIYEQYF TRBV6-1
CASSSTENTEAFF TRBV7-7
CASSFHNYEQFF TRBV28
CSARVPREYTQYF TRBV20-1
CASSPGTASGNTIYF TRBV5-1
CASSLWGGDGYTF TRBV5-1
CASSLAGTGVGTEAFF TRBV11-1
CAWSGQENTEAFF TRBV30